This T cell receptor beta chain was profiled in a study of shared clonotypes between healthy human individuals (TCRdb year 2020). Regarding the study in general: Two women and three men aged 18 to 49 years were included in the cohort. Per donor, three plates each were used for CD4 naive and CD4 memory, two for CD8 naive, and one for CD8 memory. Blood TCR repertoires of about five healthy adults were deeply sequenced to estimate repertoire size and the extent of clonotype sharing between individuals. To increase sequencing depth and limit assay-specific biases, TCR repertoire library preparation and sequencing were carried out by different laboratories using diverse techniques. Each donor's leukapheresis produced roughly between roughly 0.9 and 9 billion PBMCs. Results the study describes overall, beyond this receptor: Sampling was restricted to blood, and TCR repertoires in tissues likely differ from the TCR repertoires found in blood. Incomplete sequencing was indicated by rarefaction of sorted-subset datasets, despite the large sequencing depth. The small number of donors limited the genetic and exposure-history diversity represented. Based on pairwise subsampling, the degree of clonotype sharing among donors was expected to be affected by sequencing depth. Naive subsets generally had larger estimated clonotype richness than memory subsets. Compared with non-shared clonotypes, clonotypes shared by all four sorted-subset donors had higher generation probabilities. Sharing across several donors was observed for about 5% of naive CD4, 3% to 3.5% of naive CD8, 2% to 2.5% of memory CD4, and over 0.3% of memory CD8 clonotypes.

With regard to this clone: Which antigen it targets is not known. Germline is not matched at one junction end, which may reflect a read error.

TCR CDR3 regions were amplified from genomic DNA by multiplex PCR using the deep immunoSEQ assay. Genomic DNA extracted from each cell subset was distributed evenly over all wells of several immunoSEQ 96-well plates, and each plate served as one replicate. Each replicate PCR for sorted subsets received roughly 200 ng genomic DNA, equal to 28,000 or so T cell genomes. The purified libraries were quantified using a Qubit 3.0 fluorometer, sized with a Bioanalyzer 2100, and then quantified again using the KAPA Library Quantification kit. Every immunoSEQ 96-well plate was sequenced on a separate single-read 150-cycle Illumina NextSeq 550 flow cell. Per the original workflow: Because the immunoSEQ output included only junctional sequences and no quality scores, the filtering could not be the same as the filtering used for full-length reads. Sequences were annotated with PyIR, a Python wrapper for IgBLAST v1.9, using IMGT germline references to assign V/J genes and CDR3. Reads were removed for weak V/J assignments (E-value above 1e-6), missing CDR3, stop codons, out-of-frame junctions, or ambiguous translated residues. V3J clonotypes were defined by identical inferred V gene, J gene, and CDR3 amino acid sequence. Percentage overlap between repertoires was calculated by dividing the number of shared unique clonotypes by the size of the smaller repertoire. Three approaches were used to assess repertoire richness: RTK rarefaction, the Chao1 estimator, and Recon v2.1 estimates of unobserved clonotypes. Generation probabilities for all TCRbeta clonotypes obtained by the gDNA method from several donors were computed using OLGA. TCRdb obtained this table from immuneACCESS and retained in-frame rearrangements with V and J assigned. These tables miss some clones; where compared with another copy, unresolved V genes account for less than half of the shortfall, and the remainder is unexplained. Clonal size and the V and J genes are those of that table, whereas D and trimming came from the DNA. This sample lists about 1.5 million clones; roughly 98% were detected once. 0.45% of the sample comes from the top ten.

CDR1 and CDR2, looked up from the germline V gene, are SQVTM and ANQGSEA. The CDR3 runs 11 amino acids, cysteine and phenylalanine included. The DNA shown is the 33-base CDR3, in frame from base 1. Donors were healthy HIV-negative adults with no recently reported acute infections or vaccinations. Every donor was a Caucasian adult residing in Nashville, Tennessee, USA. CD4+ T cells were enriched through magnetic negative selection, after which naive cells were positively selected on CD45RA and the remaining negative fraction served as the memory subset. Blood was collected by leukapheresis, and PBMCs were isolated by Ficoll-Histopaque density gradient centrifugation and then cryopreserved in liquid nitrogen vapor phase. Analytical flow cytometry was used to check the purity and quantity of each magnetically sorted T cell population. Genomic DNA was isolated from each sorted fraction and quantified by UV absorbance on a Nanodrop 2000c.

The sequencing input was naive CD4+ T cells sorted from blood. The sample's cell subset or site, from its label and the paper: CD45RA+ positively selected. The chain joins TRBV29-1 to TRBJ1-1, and TRBD1 may be the D gene, going by 6 matching bases. The source is a man younger than 45 in good health. The CDR3 protein sequence reads: CTTGQNTEAFF. Read as DNA, the sequence is TGTACGACAGGCCAGAACACTGAAGCTTTCTTT.